Each of the 10 T cell receptor beta chains below was sequenced from the same sample in a study of shared clonotypes between healthy human individuals. Sequencing was performed with immunoSEQ multiplex PCR; in TCRdb, only in-frame clones are kept and a portion is missing. The table lists some 470,000 clones, about 79% of them singletons. Material: PBMCs. Receptors were obtained from a woman between 40 and 50 years old in good health. Some clones in this sample may be carry-over from other donors' samples.

The chain couples TRBV30 to TRBJ1-5; D is undetermined. Germline V gene sequence: CDR1 GTSNPN, CDR2 SVGIG (reference sequence). The germline V and J ends were trimmed by 5 bases and 3 bases, with 11 bases remaining between them. This CDR3 contains 13 residues. The CDR3 nucleotides read TGTGCCTGGGCCGGCTCCGCCAATCAGCCCCAGCATTTT. It encodes CAWAGSANQPQHF. The whole variable domain, filled in from reference TRBV30 and TRBJ1-5, reads SQTIHQWPATLVQPVGSPLSLECTVEGTSNPNLYWYRQAAGRGLQLLFYSVGIGQISSEVPQNLSASRPQDRQFILSSKKLLLSDSGFYLCAWAGSANQPQHFGDGTRLSIL.

V gene TRBV30 combines with J gene TRBJ2-7, with D unresolved. Trimming removed 2 bases at V and 5 bases at J, with 7 bases between. The CDR3 is made up of 11 amino acids. Germline values: CDR1 GTSNPN, CDR2 SVGIG (reference sequence). The CDR3 loop reads CAWSYPNEQYF. Here the CDR3 DNA reads TGTGCCTGGAGTTACCCTAACGAGCAGTACTTC. The variable domain in full, completed from reference TRBV30 and TRBJ2-7, reads SQTIHQWPATLVQPVGSPLSLECTVEGTSNPNLYWYRQAAGRGLQLLFYSVGIGQISSEVPQNLSASRPQDRQFILSSKKLLLSDSGFYLCAWSYPNEQYFGPGTRLTVT.

J is TRBJ1-4 and V is TRBV25-1; the D is unclear. The V end lost 2 bases, the J end lost 0 bases, and 4 bases lay between the germline ends. Germline CDR1 reads MGHDK; CDR2 reads SYGVNS. CDR3 length: 14 amino acids. CDR3 sequence: CASSELATNEKLFF. The CDR3 DNA follows: TGTGCCAGCAGTGAACTTGCAACTAATGAAAAACTGTTTTTT.

This clone was seen a few times. The V and J genes are TRBV4-2 and TRBJ2-7; maybe TRBD2 (6 bases). CDR1 and CDR2 (germline): LGHNA, YNFKEQ. The CDR3 is made up of 15 amino acids. The V end lost 1 base, the J end lost 0 bases, and 10 bases lay between the germline ends. The CDR3 region has the DNA TGTGCCAGCAGCCAAGGCTTGGAGGGCTCCTACGAGCAGTACTTC. As protein: CASSQGLEGSYEQYF.

The chain links TRBV11-2 to TRBJ2-7; the D call may be TRBD1 or TRBD2 (5 bases each). Trimming pared 2 bases from V and 0 bases from J, leaving 14 bases between. The germline gives CDR1 SGHAT, CDR2 FQNNGV. This CDR3 comprises 16 residues. CDR3 sequence (DNA): TGTGCCAGCAGCTTATACGCAGGGACGAGCTCCTACGAGCAGTACTTC. It translates to CASSLYAGTSSYEQYF.

This clone was recorded a few times. The chain employs TRBV5-1 and TRBJ2-5; the match to TRBD2 covers 14 bases. This CDR3 has 14 amino acids. The germline V gene has CDR1 SGHRS and CDR2 YFSETQ. The V gene end was trimmed by 4 bases and the J gene end by 11 bases; junction bases not matched to a gene: 7. The CDR3, as DNA: TGCGCCAGCAGCGGGACTAGCGGGAGTCGAGAGCAGTACTTC. Its translation: CASSGTSGSREQYF.

The rearrangement joins TRBV6-6 to TRBJ2-7; unclear D gene. The CDR3 runs 13 residues. Germline CDR1 reads MNHNY; CDR2 reads SVGAGI (reference sequence). With 7 bases removed from V and 6 bases from J, the gap between germline ends came to 16 bases. DNA of the CDR3: TGTGCCAGCACCCCCGCCGGGCAATCCGAGCAGTACTTC. It is translated as CASTPAGQSEQYF.

This clone is a singleton in its sample. V usage is TRBV9 and J usage is TRBJ2-7; D might be TRBD1 or TRBD2, each matching 5 bases. Trimming removed 8 bases from V and 0 bases from J, with 15 bases in between. The CDR3 sequence is 14 residues long. Germline loops: CDR1 SGDLS, CDR2 YYNGEE. The DNA for the CDR3 is TGTGCCAGGTCCGGGACCACAAGCTCCTACGAGCAGTACTTC. It yields the protein CARSGTTSSYEQYF.

The chain uses TRBV19 and TRBJ2-6; 7 bases are a match to TRBD2. The CDR3 spans 14 residues. Germline assignment: CDR1 LNHDA and CDR2 SQIVND (reference sequence). Trimming removed 10 bases from V and 2 bases from J; junction bases left unmatched: 5. As DNA, the CDR3 is TGTGCCACCGGGAGGTTAGCTGGGGCCAACGTCCTGACTTTC. Encoded protein: CATGRLAGANVLTF. The whole variable domain, filled in from reference TRBV19 and TRBJ2-6, reads DGGITQSPKYLFRKEGQNVTLSCEQNLNHDAMYWYRQDPGQGLRLIYYSQIVNDFQKGDIAEGYSVSREKKESFPLTVTSAQKNPTAFYLCATGRLAGANVLTFGAGSRLTVL.

The CDR3 is CASRGSGGYEQYF. The CDR3 DNA is TGTGCCAGCAGGGGTTCTGGGGGTTACGAGCAGTACTTC. The V gene is TRBV11-2, the J gene TRBJ2-7; D may correspond to TRBD1 or TRBD2 (5 bases each). This CDR3 has 13 amino acids. V gave up 6 bases and J gave up 4 bases, with 13 bases separating them. The germline V gene has CDR1 SGHAT and CDR2 FQNNGV.